The 21 T cell receptor beta chains below all came from one sample that was sequenced in a study of CD8 T cells in Susac syndrome. cDNA came from approximately 0.5 to 1 ug RNA primed by random hexamers. TCRdb passed the immunoSEQ multiplex PCR reads through MiXCR, listing each CDR3 protein once. The sample shows some 100,000 distinct CDR3 sequences, around 96% of them seen only once. The material sequenced was CD8+ T cells from PBMCs. The receptors shown here come from a human donor with Susac syndrome.

V is TRBV3-1 and J is TRBJ2-7; D call uncertain. The CDR3 loop spans 14 amino acids. V was trimmed by 1 base and J by 0 bases, leaving 7 bases between them. Germline CDR1 and CDR2: LGHDT and YNNKEL (reference sequence). This chain's CDR3 is CASSQAVGSYEQYF. CDR3 in DNA: TGTGCCAGCAGCCAAGCGGTCGGCTCCTACGAGCAGTACTTC.

V and J are TRBV19 and TRBJ1-5; a possible D gene is TRBD1 (6 bases). Trimming took 7 bases from V and 3 from J, leaving 13 bases between them. Germline loops: CDR1 LNHDA, CDR2 SQIVND (reference sequence). CDR3 size: 14 residues. The CDR3 sequence is CASTLRDTNQPQHF. CDR3 nucleotides: TGTGCCAGTACCCTCCGGGACACCAATCAGCCCCAGCATTTT.

The chain couples TRBV12-3 or TRBV12-4 to TRBJ2-5; D is uncertain. The length of the CDR3 is 13 residues. Trimming removed 7 bases at V and 2 bases at J, with 11 bases between. As DNA, the CDR3 is TGTGCCAGCACCCCATTCATACAAGAGACCCAGTACTTC. Translation: CASTPFIQETQYF.

V usage is TRBV9 and J usage is TRBJ2-2; TRBD1 agrees at 7 bases. The CDR3 extends over 17 amino acids. Germline-derived CDR1 and CDR2 are SGDLS and YYNGEE. V trimming: 3 bases; J trimming: 1 base; junction bases outside the gene matches: 9. The CDR3 region is CASSDSRDRLNTGELFF. CDR3 nucleotides: TGTGCCAGCAGCGACTCCCGGGACAGACTGAACACCGGGGAGCTGTTTTTT. The full variable domain, completed using reference TRBV9 and TRBJ2-2, is DSGVTQTPKHLITATGQRVTLRCSPRSGDLSVYWYQQSLDQGLQFLIQYYNGEERAKGNILERFSAQQFPDLHSELNLSSLELGDSALYFCASSDSRDRLNTGELFFGEGSRLTVL.

The V gene is TRBV4-1, the J gene TRBJ1-3; D gene unclear. The V gene lost 5 bases and the J gene lost 0 bases, with 8 bases spanning the gap. Germline loops: CDR1 MGHRA, CDR2 YSYEKL. The CDR3 is 14 residues long. The CDR3 is CASSSPASGNTIYF. The CDR3 DNA sequence: TGCGCCAGCAGCAGTCCAGCCTCTGGAAACACCATATATTTT.

This clonotype was counted a single time. J is TRBJ2-7 and V is TRBV29-1, with D tentatively TRBD1 (6 bases). Deletions cut 6 bases from V and 2 bases from J, with 14 bases between. The CDR3 is 13 residues long. Germline assignment: CDR1 SQVTM and CDR2 ANQGSEA. Here the CDR3 reads CSVRTGQTYEQYF. The CDR3 nucleotides are TGCAGCGTCCGAACCGGACAGACCTACGAGCAGTACTTC.

This rearrangement joins TRBV6-5 to TRBJ2-1; weak D call: TRBD2 (5 bases). Germline CDR1 reads MNHEY; CDR2 reads SVGAGI. The V end was cut by 5 bases, the J end by 6 bases, with 8 bases between. The CDR3 consists of 12 residues. CDR3 coding DNA: TGTGCCAGCAGTGGCGGGTTCAATGAGCAGTTCTTC. Translation gives CASSGGFNEQFF.

The chain is built from TRBV20-1 and TRBJ2-7; 8 bases match TRBD1. V lost 4 bases to trimming and J lost 4 bases; unmatched junction nucleotides: 9. Germline loops: CDR1 DFQATT, CDR2 SNEGSKA (reference sequence). The CDR3 covers 14 residues. In DNA form, the CDR3 reads TGCAGTGCTATTGGAGGAGGGACAGGATACGAGCAGTACTTC. Amino acid sequence: CSAIGGGTGYEQYF.

The rearrangement uses TRBV20-1 and TRBJ2-1, with D uncertain. V lost 3 bases to trimming and J lost 7 bases, with 28 bases between them. The CDR3 runs 18 residues. Germline assignment: CDR1 DFQATT and CDR2 SNEGSKA (reference sequence). The CDR3 is CSASSTIGMVVGTNEQFF. The CDR3 nucleotides read TGCAGTGCTAGTTCGACCATTGGTATGGTGGTTGGTACGAATGAGCAGTTCTTC.

The chain couples TRBV12-3 or TRBV12-4 to TRBJ2-7, with TRBD1 matching 8 bases. This CDR3 has 15 residues. Unmatched junction bases numbered 2, after V lost 1 base and J lost 0 bases. Written as DNA, the CDR3 is TGTGCCAGCAGTTTAGGGGACAGGTCCTCCTACGAGCAGTACTTC. Residues: CASSLGDRSSYEQYF.

The rearrangement uses TRBV10-3 and TRBJ2-5, with D maybe TRBD2 (6 bases). The length of the CDR3 is 13 residues. V was trimmed by 6 bases and J by 4 bases, leaving 12 bases between them. Germline CDR1 and CDR2: ENHRY and SYGVKD. CDR3 loop: CAIRGDLGETQYF. For the CDR3, the DNA is TGTGCCATCAGGGGGGACTTGGGAGAGACCCAGTACTTC.

In its sample, this clonotype was seen once. The chain carries TRBV24-1 and TRBJ1-2; no reliable D call. The germline gives CDR1 KGHDR, CDR2 SFDVKD. The CDR3 sequence is 10 residues long. Trimming removed 5 bases at V and 8 bases at J, with 5 bases between. The chain's CDR3 is CATSVSGYTF. CDR3 sequence (DNA): TGTGCCACCAGTGTAAGCGGCTACACCTTC.

The rearrangement links TRBV3-1 to TRBJ2-7; D is uncertain. Trimming cost V 1 base and J 2 bases, with 6 bases left between them. This CDR3 contains 13 residues. CDR1 is LGHDT, CDR2 YNNKEL, per germline (reference sequence). The CDR3 DNA follows: TGTGCCAGCAGCCAAGGTCGGACCTACGAGCAGTACTTC. Protein product: CASSQGRTYEQYF.

The chain joins TRBV29-1 to TRBJ2-2, with D possibly TRBD1 on 6 matching bases. From germline, CDR1 is SQVTM and CDR2 ANQGSEA. Deletions cut 3 bases from V and 6 bases from J, with 8 bases between. The CDR3 contains 12 residues. The CDR3 DNA reads as TGCAGCGTTGAGGGGGCAGCCGGGGAGCTGTTTTTT. Its translation: CSVEGAAGELFF.

This sequence joins TRBV15 and TRBJ1-2, with D unresolved. This CDR3 region has 15 residues. With 0 bases removed from V and 0 bases from J, the gap between germline ends came to 8 bases. In germline, CDR1 is LNHNV, CDR2 YYDKDF (reference sequence). The DNA for the CDR3 is TGTGCCACCAGCAGAGAACGGGATACTAACTATGGCTACACCTTC. This codes for CATSRERDTNYGYTF. Full variable domain (missing parts from reference TRBV15 and TRBJ1-2): DAMVIQNPRYQVTQFGKPVTLSCSQTLNHNVMYWYQQKSSQAPKLLFHYYDKDFNNEADTPDNFQSRRPNTSFCFLDIRSPGLGDTAMYLCATSRERDTNYGYTFGSGTRLTVV.

The chain recombines TRBV29-1 with TRBJ2-7; D is ambiguous. V was cut by 4 bases and J by 2 bases, with 15 bases left in between. Germline assignment: CDR1 SQVTM and CDR2 ANQGSEA. This CDR3 is 14 amino acids long. CDR3 residues: CSVGYSMVAYEQYF. DNA of the CDR3: TGCAGCGTTGGGTACAGTATGGTGGCCTACGAGCAGTACTTC.

The V gene is TRBV5-1, the J gene TRBJ2-3; the D gene could be TRBD1 or TRBD2 (5 bases each). CDR3 size: 14 residues. The germline V gene has CDR1 SGHRS and CDR2 YFSETQ. Trimming cost V 5 bases and J 2 bases, with 12 bases left between them. CDR3 in amino acids: CASSDLGTTDTQYF. CDR3 nucleotides: TGCGCCAGCAGTGATCTAGGGACCACAGATACGCAGTATTTT.

V is TRBV27 and J is TRBJ2-6, with D unclear. The germline V gene encodes CDR1 MNHEY and CDR2 SMNVEV (reference sequence). Trimming left V 6 bases short and J 2 bases short, with 23 bases between. This CDR3 is 19 amino acids long. The CDR3 here is CASSPRGMALAAGANVLTF. The CDR3 coding sequence is TGTGCCAGCAGCCCACGTGGCATGGCTCTGGCAGCTGGGGCCAACGTCCTGACTTTC.

This chain joins TRBV15 and TRBJ1-2, with D possibly matching TRBD1 (6 bases). V lost 3 bases and J 8 bases, leaving 13 bases between the germline ends. Looked up from germline, CDR1 is LNHNV and CDR2 is YYDKDF (reference sequence). The CDR3 runs to 13 residues. The CDR3 DNA sequence: TGTGCCACCAGCAGTAGAGGGGGGGGAGGCTACACCTTC. Its translation: CATSSRGGGGYTF.

The J gene is TRBJ2-6, the V gene TRBV6-5; the D is unclear. V lost 6 bases and J 4 bases, leaving 7 bases between the germline ends. The CDR3 loop spans 13 amino acids. Per the germline V gene, CDR1 is MNHEY and CDR2 is SVGAGI. The CDR3 DNA follows: TGTGCCAGCAGCCTAGTAGGGGCCAACGTCCTGACTTTC. Translated: CASSLVGANVLTF.

The V and J genes are TRBV12-3 or TRBV12-4 and TRBJ2-5; perhaps D is TRBD1 or TRBD2 (5 bases each). Trimming removed 7 bases from V and 5 bases from J, with 14 bases in between. This CDR3 is 13 amino acids long. The CDR3 DNA follows: TGTGCCAGCACCTTGAGGGGCACGGAGACCCAGTACTTC. Its translation is CASTLRGTETQYF.